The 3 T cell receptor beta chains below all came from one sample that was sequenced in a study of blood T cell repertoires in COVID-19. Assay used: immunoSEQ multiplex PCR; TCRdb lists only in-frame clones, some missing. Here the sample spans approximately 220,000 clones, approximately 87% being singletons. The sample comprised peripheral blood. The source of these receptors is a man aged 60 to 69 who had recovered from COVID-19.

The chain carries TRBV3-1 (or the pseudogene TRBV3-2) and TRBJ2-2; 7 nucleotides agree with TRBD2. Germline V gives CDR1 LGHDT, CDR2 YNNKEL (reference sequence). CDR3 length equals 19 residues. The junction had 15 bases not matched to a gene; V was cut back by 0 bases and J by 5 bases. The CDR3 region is CASSQEYPSGVGETGELFF. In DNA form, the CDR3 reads TGTGCCAGCAGCCAAGAGTATCCTAGCGGAGTAGGAGAAACCGGGGAGCTGTTTTTT.

The CDR3 region is CTSSQDFTSNYEQYF. CDR3 nucleotides: TGCACCAGCAGCCAAGATTTTACTAGCAACTACGAGCAGTACTTC. This chain connects TRBV1 to TRBJ2-7; the table names TRBD2, a call not compared with the DNA. TRBV1 is recorded as a pseudogene. The CDR3 has 15 residues.

The CDR3 DNA sequence: TGTGCCAGCAGAGGACTAGCGGGGGGGCCGGTGGAGCAGTACTTC. It yields the protein CASRGLAGGPVEQYF. The chain has TRBV6-5 and TRBJ2-7; 15 bases fit TRBD2. Germline V gene data show CDR1 as MNHEY and CDR2 as SVGAGI. The junction had 7 bases not matched to a gene; V was cut back by 6 bases and J by 7 bases. The length of the CDR3 is 15 residues.